The rows below give T cell receptor beta chains drawn from one sample of a study of blood T cell repertoires in COVID-19. TCRdb's table, derived via immunoSEQ multiplex PCR, lists solely in-frame clones and lacks some. Seen here are approximately 180,000 clones, roughly 79% observed once, and the top ten hold about 12%. The source material was peripheral blood. The receptors derive from an elderly woman with COVID-19, enrolled during active disease. Each CDR3 is given without its conserved first and last residue. Each record gives: D gene, clone size, V gene, J gene, CDR3 protein. A D gene is named only where the DNA matches it firmly. Not every row has a clone size; where given, it reads once, few, many or a size class.

d_gene: TRBD2
abundance: once
v_gene: TRBV11-2
j_gene: TRBJ2-7
CDR3aa: ASSAGLAGVYEQY

d_gene: NA
abundance: NA
v_gene: TRBV16
j_gene: TRBJ1-2
CDR3aa: ASSEWQGHGYGYT

d_gene: NA
abundance: NA
v_gene: TRBV19
j_gene: TRBJ2-7
CDR3aa: ASSPEGSVPSYEQY

d_gene: TRBD2
abundance: NA
v_gene: TRBV11-3
j_gene: TRBJ2-5
CDR3aa: ASSLGYAWLADQETQY

d_gene: NA
abundance: NA
v_gene: TRBV18
j_gene: TRBJ2-3
CDR3aa: ASSPPVTGTDTQY

d_gene: TRBD1
abundance: NA
v_gene: TRBV5-6
j_gene: TRBJ1-6
CDR3aa: ASSSAGTGSYPLH

d_gene: NA
abundance: NA
v_gene: TRBV20-1
j_gene: TRBJ1-2
CDR3aa: SASMDSYGYT

d_gene: TRBD2
abundance: NA
v_gene: TRBV5-5
j_gene: TRBJ2-5
CDR3aa: ASSVRGLAGVETQY

d_gene: TRBD1
abundance: NA
v_gene: TRBV19
j_gene: TRBJ2-3
CDR3aa: ASSSTGGTDTQY

d_gene: NA
abundance: NA
v_gene: TRBV5-1
j_gene: TRBJ2-3
CDR3aa: ASSLGLNTDTQY

d_gene: NA
abundance: NA
v_gene: TRBV25-1
j_gene: TRBJ1-4
CDR3aa: ASSEFATNEKLF

d_gene: NA
abundance: NA
v_gene: TRBV5-1
j_gene: TRBJ1-1
CDR3aa: ASLGGTNTEAF

d_gene: NA
abundance: once
v_gene: TRBV3-1/TRBV3-2
j_gene: TRBJ1-1
CDR3aa: ASSQDLRVTEAF

d_gene: TRBD1
abundance: NA
v_gene: TRBV24-1
j_gene: TRBJ2-2
CDR3aa: ATSDNPGTGAGRAGELF

d_gene: TRBD1
abundance: NA
v_gene: TRBV5-1
j_gene: TRBJ1-4
CDR3aa: ASSSRGQGWAEKLF

d_gene: NA
abundance: NA
v_gene: TRBV2
j_gene: TRBJ1-4
CDR3aa: ASEGRGEKLF

d_gene: TRBD1
abundance: NA
v_gene: TRBV28
j_gene: TRBJ1-2
CDR3aa: ASSLRTGGYT

d_gene: TRBD1
abundance: NA
v_gene: TRBV4-1
j_gene: TRBJ2-1
CDR3aa: ASSQGQVHAFNEQF

d_gene: TRBD1
abundance: NA
v_gene: TRBV29-1
j_gene: TRBJ2-7
CDR3aa: SVEVGTGYSYEQY

d_gene: NA
abundance: NA
v_gene: TRBV4-1
j_gene: TRBJ2-1
CDR3aa: ASSQEWRTPSNEQF

d_gene: NA
abundance: NA
v_gene: TRBV6-5
j_gene: TRBJ1-6
CDR3aa: ASSQVYNSPLH

d_gene: NA
abundance: NA
v_gene: TRBV2
j_gene: TRBJ1-6
CDR3aa: ASSDQSPLH